The table lists the clone carrying this T cell receptor beta chain with a count of one. Its target is not known. This CDR3 is 17 amino acids long. Germline assignment: CDR1 MDHEN and CDR2 SYDVKM. Deletions cut 8 bases from V and 1 base from J, with 24 bases between. MiXCR was run by TCRdb on the RT-PCR reads, yielding one entry per CDR3 protein. This sample has around 790,000 distinct CDR3 sequences, with around 20% found just once. These data come from a study of response to subunit inactivated influenza vaccine. Study conclusions and caveats: Each seasonal influenza vaccination recruits few new T cells, the authors suggested.

The TCR originated in a man in his forties or fifties who received an inactivated influenza vaccine. The chain joins TRBV28 to TRBJ2-7, with D perhaps matching TRBD1 or TRBD2 (5 bases each). Sequencing used PBMCs from blood, obtained less than 6 days after vaccination. CDR3 amino acids: CASPKERDGFSSYEQYF. The DNA of the CDR3 is TGTGCCAGCCCGAAGGAGAGGGACGGATTCTCTTCCTACGAGCAGTACTTC. The variable domain in full, with the rest retrieved from reference TRBV28 and TRBJ2-7, is DVKVTQSSRYLVKRTGEKVFLECVQDMDHENMFWYRQDPGLGLRLIYFSYDVKMKEKGDIPEGYSVSREKKERFSLILESASTNQTSMYLCASPKERDGFSSYEQYFGPGTRLTVT.